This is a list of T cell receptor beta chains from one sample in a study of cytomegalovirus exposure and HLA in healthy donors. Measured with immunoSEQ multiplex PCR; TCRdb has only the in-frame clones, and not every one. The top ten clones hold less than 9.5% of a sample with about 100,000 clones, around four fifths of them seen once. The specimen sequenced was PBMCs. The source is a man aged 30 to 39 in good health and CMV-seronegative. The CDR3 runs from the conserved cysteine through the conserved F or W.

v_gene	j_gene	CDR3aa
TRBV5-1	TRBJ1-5	CASSLVQGSDQPQHF
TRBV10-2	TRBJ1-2	CASSPDREYGYTF
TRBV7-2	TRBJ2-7	CASSRPQGGTYEQYF
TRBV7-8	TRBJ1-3	CASSPGIYSGNTIYF
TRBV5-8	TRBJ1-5	CASSLVAGVGSQPQHF
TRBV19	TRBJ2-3	CASSIRTSGMQYF
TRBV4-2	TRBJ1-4	CASSQGSGQGTEKLFF
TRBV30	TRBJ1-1	CAWSVEDDTEAFF
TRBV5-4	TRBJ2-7	CASSLEPSNYEQYF
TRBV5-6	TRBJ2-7	CASSFRWTGRTDEQYF
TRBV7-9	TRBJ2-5	CASSLFLGGAETQYF
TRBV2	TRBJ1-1	CASKWDRDTEAFF